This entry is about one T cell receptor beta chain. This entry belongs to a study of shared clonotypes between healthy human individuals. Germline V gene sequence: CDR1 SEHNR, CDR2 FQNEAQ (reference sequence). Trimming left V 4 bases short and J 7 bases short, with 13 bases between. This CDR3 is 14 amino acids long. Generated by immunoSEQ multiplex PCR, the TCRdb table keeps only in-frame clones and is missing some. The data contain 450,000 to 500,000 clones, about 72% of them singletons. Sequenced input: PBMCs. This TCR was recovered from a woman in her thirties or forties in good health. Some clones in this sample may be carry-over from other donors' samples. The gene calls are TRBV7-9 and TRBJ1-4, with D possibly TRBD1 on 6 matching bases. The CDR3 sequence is CASSWGGSGEKLFF. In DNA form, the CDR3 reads TGTGCCAGCAGCTGGGGGGGCTCCGGTGAAAAACTGTTTTTT.